One and the same sample provided the 19 T cell receptor beta chains below, sequenced in a study of blood T cell repertoires in COVID-19. Clones were read by immunoSEQ multiplex PCR, and TCRdb kept only the in-frame ones, dropping some. The sample includes some 200,000 clones, around nine tenths seen only once; the top ten take around 13%. The sample comprised peripheral blood. These receptors were obtained from an older woman with COVID-19, enrolled during active disease.

The J gene is TRBJ1-1, the V gene TRBV5-4; D is possibly TRBD1 (6 bases). This CDR3 has 14 amino acids. Germline V gene sequence: CDR1 SGHNT, CDR2 YYREEE (reference sequence). The V end lost 4 bases, the J end lost 1 base, and 11 bases lay between the germline ends. The CDR3 DNA reads as TGTGCCAGCAGCCAACAGGGTGCGAACACTGAAGCTTTCTTT. As protein: CASSQQGANTEAFF.

The chain is built from TRBV12-3 or TRBV12-4 and TRBJ2-7; D gene ambiguous. The CDR3 runs to 12 residues. V was clipped by 8 bases and J by 6 bases, with 14 bases between them. The CDR3: CASQRAALEQYF. Written as DNA, the CDR3 is TGTGCCAGCCAACGAGCTGCCCTCGAGCAGTACTTC.

This sequence joins TRBV6-5 and TRBJ2-7; the match to TRBD2 covers 11 bases. Trimming at V came to 6 bases and at J to 3 bases, leaving 7 bases not matched to a gene. Germline CDR1 and CDR2: MNHEY and SVGAGI. The CDR3 is made up of 15 amino acids. CDR3 amino acids: CASSLNLAGGYEQYF. The CDR3, as DNA: TGTGCCAGCAGCCTAAATCTAGCGGGGGGCTACGAGCAGTACTTC.

The V gene is TRBV15, the J gene TRBJ2-3; 10 bases line up with TRBD2. The germline gives CDR1 LNHNV, CDR2 YYDKDF (reference sequence). The trim removed 8 bases at V and 3 bases at J, leaving 11 bases unmatched. The CDR3 is made up of 16 amino acids. The CDR3 region is CATRKPSGSWTDTQYF. CDR3 DNA: TGTGCCACCCGTAAGCCTAGCGGGAGTTGGACAGATACGCAGTATTTT.

V usage is TRBV30 and J usage is TRBJ2-2; D is unclear. There are 12 residues in the CDR3. Trimming pared 2 bases from V and 3 bases from J, leaving 4 bases between. Germline V gene data show CDR1 as GTSNPN and CDR2 as SVGIG (reference sequence). The DNA for the CDR3 is TGTGCCTGGAGTACGGACACCGGGGAGCTGTTTTTT. This gives the protein CAWSTDTGELFF.

This clone was observed a handful of times. The V and J genes are TRBV5-5 and TRBJ2-2; D unresolved. Trimming removed 0 bases from V and 6 bases from J, with 9 bases in between. The V gene's germline CDR1 is SGHKS and CDR2 YYEKEE (reference sequence). The CDR3 contains 14 residues. The chain's CDR3 is CASSLGLVPGELFF. CDR3 in DNA: TGTGCCAGCAGCTTGGGCCTAGTCCCCGGGGAGCTGTTTTTT.

The rearrangement joins TRBV30 to TRBJ1-2, with D unresolved. V lost 3 bases, J lost 4 bases, and 15 bases lay in between. Germline CDR1 and CDR2: GTSNPN and SVGIG (reference sequence). The CDR3 has 14 amino acids. The DNA of the CDR3 is TGTGCCTGGAGCCCACCCGACATCTTCTATGGCTACACCTTC. It translates to CAWSPPDIFYGYTF.

This chain connects TRBV19 to TRBJ2-7; TRBD1 is a possible D gene (5 bases). The CDR3 covers 15 residues. Germline CDR1 LNHDA, CDR2 SQIVND (reference sequence). The V and J ends lost 5 bases and 3 bases respectively, with 17 bases between them. The CDR3 spells CASSSSGQVGYEQYF. CDR3 DNA sequence: TGTGCCAGTAGTTCTTCAGGGCAAGTTGGCTACGAGCAGTACTTC.

The J gene is TRBJ1-5, the V gene TRBV11-2; D ambiguous. The CDR3 sequence is 15 residues long. CDR1 and CDR2 from the germline V gene are SGHAT and FQNNGV. The germline V and J ends were trimmed by 5 bases and 7 bases, with 18 bases remaining between them. The CDR3 is CASSVRRDLDQPQHF. The CDR3 coding sequence is TGTGCCAGCAGCGTCCGACGGGATCTTGACCAGCCCCAGCATTTT.

The gene calls are TRBV30 and TRBJ1-1, with a possible D match to TRBD1 (6 bases). There are 12 residues in the CDR3. V dropped 1 base and J dropped 7 bases, with 10 bases sitting between them. In germline, CDR1 is GTSNPN, CDR2 SVGIG (reference sequence). The CDR3 protein is CAWSDRVGEAFF. The CDR3, as DNA: TGTGCCTGGAGTGACAGGGTTGGTGAAGCTTTCTTT.

The chain carries TRBV5-1 and TRBJ1-2; D is uncertain. The length of the CDR3 is 16 residues. The V gene's germline CDR1 is SGHRS and CDR2 YFSETQ. Trimming took 3 bases from V and 0 from J, leaving 15 bases between them. The CDR3 nucleotides read TGCGCCAGCAGCTATTCGGGTACTTCAGCTAACTATGGCTACACCTTC. It specifies CASSYSGTSANYGYTF.

V and J are TRBV18 and TRBJ1-5; D is unresolved. This CDR3 has 14 residues. CDR1 is KGHSH, CDR2 LQKENI, per germline. The V gene lost 3 bases and the J gene lost 0 bases, with 6 bases spanning the gap. The CDR3 is CASSPILSNQPQHF. CDR3 in DNA: TGTGCCAGCTCACCCATACTTAGCAATCAGCCCCAGCATTTT.

The V call is TRBV5-1, the J call TRBJ2-4; 11 bases agree with TRBD2. Trimming at V came to 4 bases and at J to 7 bases, leaving 22 bases not matched to a gene. Germline V gene data show CDR1 as SGHRS and CDR2 as YFSETQ. There are 20 residues in the CDR3. As DNA, the CDR3 is TGCGCCAGCAGCCGGACATCTCCCGCTAGCGGGAGGAGGGTATACAACATTCAGTACTTC. Translated, it gives CASSRTSPASGRRVYNIQYF.

The chain employs TRBV6-1 and TRBJ2-7; D gene ambiguous. In germline, CDR1 is MNHNS, CDR2 SASEGT. The V and J ends lost 2 bases and 1 base respectively, with 3 bases between them. The CDR3 is 12 amino acids. CDR3 bases: TGTGCCAGCAGTGAATATTCCTACGAGCAGTACTTC. Amino acid sequence: CASSEYSYEQYF.

This clone occurred a few times. The rearrangement uses TRBV28 and TRBJ1-2; 7 bases line up with TRBD1. The CDR3 loop spans 14 amino acids. Per the germline V gene, CDR1 is MDHEN and CDR2 is SYDVKM. The V gene end was trimmed by 5 bases and the J gene end by 5 bases; junction bases not matched to a gene: 8. CDR3 loop: CASSTPGQEYGYTF. CDR3 in DNA: TGTGCCAGCAGTACCCCCGGACAGGAGTATGGCTACACCTTC.

V and J are TRBV2 and TRBJ1-5, with a possible D match to TRBD1 (5 bases). The V gene lost 0 bases and the J gene lost 9 bases, with 21 bases spanning the gap. Looked up from germline, CDR1 is SNHLY and CDR2 is FYNNEI. The CDR3 spans 17 residues. CDR3 sequence: CASSEAARTGGTGPQHF. For the CDR3, the DNA is TGTGCCAGCAGTGAAGCGGCCAGGACGGGCGGGACCGGGCCCCAGCATTTT.

This CDR3 is CASSSRFSYEQYF. DNA for the CDR3: TGTGCCAGCAGTAGCCGGTTCTCCTACGAGCAGTACTTC. The chain combines TRBV25-1 with TRBJ2-7; D call uncertain. The CDR3 loop spans 13 amino acids. Germline V gene lookup returns CDR1 MGHDK and CDR2 SYGVNS. V lost 5 bases and J 0 bases, leaving 8 bases between the germline ends.

The genes are TRBV5-1 and TRBJ2-5; no clear D. V was pared by 6 bases and J by 7 bases, with 10 bases between. The CDR3 extends over 11 amino acids. Per the germline V gene, CDR1 is SGHRS and CDR2 is YFSETQ. The CDR3 region has the DNA TGCGCCAGCACCGCGGTTGGGACCCAGTACTTC. Translated, it gives CASTAVGTQYF.

J is TRBJ1-1 and V is TRBV5-1; the D gene is possibly TRBD1 (5 bases). Trimming pared 0 bases from V and 4 bases from J, leaving 10 bases between. The CDR3 length is 14 residues. Germline CDR1 is SGHRS and CDR2 is YFSETQ. CDR3 nucleotides: TGCGCCAGCAGCTTGGTATCCAGGGCCACTGAAGCTTTCTTT. Protein: CASSLVSRATEAFF.